The clone carrying this TCR beta chain was detected many times. These data come from a study of T cell repertoires in cytomegalovirus infection. This CDR3 has 12 amino acids. Between the trimmed V and J ends, which lost 5 bases and 6 bases, there was a span of 11 bases. The germline CDR1 and CDR2 sequences are SGHTA and FQGTGA. TCRdb redid the calling of the reads with MiXCR, one entry per CDR3 protein. The sample shows 560,000 or so distinct CDR3 sequences, 16% of them seen only once. The receptor was isolated from a human donor in good health (CMV status not recorded). Some clones in this sample may be carry-over from other donors' samples. The sequenced sample was CD8+ T cells from PBMCs. This chain links TRBV7-3 with TRBJ2-7; unclear D gene. Here the CDR3 reads CASSRQGAEQYF. The CDR3 DNA follows: TGTGCCAGCAGCCGACAAGGCGCCGAGCAGTACTTC.